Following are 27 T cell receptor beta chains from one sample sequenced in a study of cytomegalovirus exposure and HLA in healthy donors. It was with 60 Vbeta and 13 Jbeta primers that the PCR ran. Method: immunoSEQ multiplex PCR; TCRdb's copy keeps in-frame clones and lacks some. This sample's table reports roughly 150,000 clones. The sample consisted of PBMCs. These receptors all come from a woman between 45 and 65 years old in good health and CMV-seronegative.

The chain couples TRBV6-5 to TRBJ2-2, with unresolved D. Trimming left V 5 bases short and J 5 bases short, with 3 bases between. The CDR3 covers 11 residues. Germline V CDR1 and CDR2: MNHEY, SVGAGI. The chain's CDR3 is CASSQTGELFF. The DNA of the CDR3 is TGTGCCAGCAGTCAAACCGGGGAGCTGTTTTTT.

The CDR3 protein is CASSVEFTGGKNTEAFF. The CDR3 nucleotides read TGTGCCAGCAGCGTAGAGTTTACAGGGGGCAAGAACACTGAAGCTTTCTTT. The chain combines TRBV9 with TRBJ1-1, with 9 bases fitting TRBD1. Germline CDR1 reads SGDLS; CDR2 reads YYNGEE. The CDR3 extends over 17 amino acids. V gave up 0 bases and J gave up 1 base; unmatched junction bases: 7.

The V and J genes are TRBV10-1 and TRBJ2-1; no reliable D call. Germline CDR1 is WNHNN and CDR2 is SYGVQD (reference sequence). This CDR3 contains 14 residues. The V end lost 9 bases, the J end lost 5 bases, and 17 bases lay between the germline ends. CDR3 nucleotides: TGCGCCAGACCCCCTAGATTCTTGAACAATGAGCAGTTCTTC. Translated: CARPPRFLNNEQFF.

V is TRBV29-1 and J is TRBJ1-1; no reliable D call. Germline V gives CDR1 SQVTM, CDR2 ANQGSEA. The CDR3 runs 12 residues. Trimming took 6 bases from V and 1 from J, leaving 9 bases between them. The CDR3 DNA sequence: TGCAGCGTAACCCACAAGAACACTGAAGCTTTCTTT. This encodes CSVTHKNTEAFF.

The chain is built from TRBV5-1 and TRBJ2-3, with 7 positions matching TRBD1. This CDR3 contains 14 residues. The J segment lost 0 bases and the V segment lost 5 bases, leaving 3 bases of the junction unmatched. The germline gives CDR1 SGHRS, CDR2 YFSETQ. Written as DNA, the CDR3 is TGCGCCAGCAGTACAGGGGAGAGCACAGATACGCAGTATTTT. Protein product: CASSTGESTDTQYF.

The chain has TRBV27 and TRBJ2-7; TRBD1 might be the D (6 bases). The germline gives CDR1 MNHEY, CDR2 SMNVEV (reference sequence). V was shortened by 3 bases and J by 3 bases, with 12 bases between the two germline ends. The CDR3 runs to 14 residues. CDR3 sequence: CASSFTGKGYEQYF. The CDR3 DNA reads TGTGCCAGCAGTTTCACAGGGAAAGGCTACGAGCAGTACTTC.

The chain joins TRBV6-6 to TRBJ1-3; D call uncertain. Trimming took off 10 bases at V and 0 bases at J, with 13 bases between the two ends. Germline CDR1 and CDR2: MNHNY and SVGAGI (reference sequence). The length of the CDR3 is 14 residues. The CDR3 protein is CAITRGTSGNTIYF. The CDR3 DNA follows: TGTGCCATCACGCGGGGTACCTCTGGAAACACCATATATTTT.

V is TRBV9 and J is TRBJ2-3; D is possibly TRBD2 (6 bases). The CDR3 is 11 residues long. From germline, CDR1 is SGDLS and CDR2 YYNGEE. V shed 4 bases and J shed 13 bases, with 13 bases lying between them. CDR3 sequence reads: CASSPGGVEYF. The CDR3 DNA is TGTGCCAGCAGCCCCGGCGGGGTGGAGTATTTT.

CDR3 bases: TGCGCCAGCAGTTTGTTTGGGTGGGGCCTCCAAGAGACCCAGTACTTC. Translated, it gives CASSLFGWGLQETQYF. The chain carries TRBV5-1 and TRBJ2-5, with D possibly matching TRBD1 (5 bases). The V and J ends lost 5 bases and 1 base respectively, with 18 bases between them. This CDR3 is 16 amino acids long. The germline CDR1 and CDR2 sequences are SGHRS and YFSETQ.

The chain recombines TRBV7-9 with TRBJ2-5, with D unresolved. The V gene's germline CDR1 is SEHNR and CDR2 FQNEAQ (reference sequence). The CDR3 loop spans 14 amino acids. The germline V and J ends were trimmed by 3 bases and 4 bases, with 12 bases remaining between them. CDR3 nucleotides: TGTGCCAGCAGCTTTTATCGAGGTTTAGAGACCCAGTACTTC. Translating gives CASSFYRGLETQYF.

CDR3 residues: CASSTRGRDRGEQYF. CDR3 coding DNA: TGTGCCAGTAGTACCCGGGGCAGGGACAGAGGCGAGCAGTACTTC. The rearrangement uses TRBV19 and TRBJ2-7; TRBD1 agrees at 7 bases. Germline V CDR1 and CDR2: LNHDA, SQIVND (reference sequence). CDR3 length: 15 residues. Trimming at V came to 4 bases and at J to 6 bases, leaving 12 bases not matched to a gene. Filled out from reference TRBV19 and TRBJ2-7, the complete variable domain reads DGGITQSPKYLFRKEGQNVTLSCEQNLNHDAMYWYRQDPGQGLRLIYYSQIVNDFQKGDIAEGYSVSREKKESFPLTVTSAQKNPTAFYLCASSTRGRDRGEQYFGPGTRLTVT.

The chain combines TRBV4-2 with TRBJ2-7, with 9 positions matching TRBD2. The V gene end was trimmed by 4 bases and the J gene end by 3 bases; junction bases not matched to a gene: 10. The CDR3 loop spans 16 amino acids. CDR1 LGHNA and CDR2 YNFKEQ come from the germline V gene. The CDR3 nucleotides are TGTGCCAGCAGCCCTCCTCGGGTTAGCGGGGGCTACGAGCAGTACTTC. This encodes CASSPPRVSGGYEQYF.

The CDR3 spells CASSRGIGLLAGSYEQYF. The CDR3 region has the DNA TGTGCCAGCAGCCGAGGGATAGGGCTACTAGCGGGCTCCTACGAGCAGTACTTC. The chain uses TRBV11-2 and TRBJ2-7; 9 bases fit TRBD2. V lost 5 bases and J lost 0; bases outside the gene matches: 14. The germline CDR1 and CDR2 sequences are SGHAT and FQNNGV. There are 18 residues in the CDR3.

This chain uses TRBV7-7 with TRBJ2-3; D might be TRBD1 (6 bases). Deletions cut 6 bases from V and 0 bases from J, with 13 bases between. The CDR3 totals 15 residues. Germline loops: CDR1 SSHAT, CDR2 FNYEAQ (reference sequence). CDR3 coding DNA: TGTGCCAGCAGTCGAGCGACAGGAAGCACAGATACGCAGTATTTT. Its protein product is CASSRATGSTDTQYF.

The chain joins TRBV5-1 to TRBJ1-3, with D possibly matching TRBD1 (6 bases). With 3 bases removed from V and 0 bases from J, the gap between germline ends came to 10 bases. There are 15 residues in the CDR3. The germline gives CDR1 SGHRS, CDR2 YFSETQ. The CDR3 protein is CASSWGGASGNTIYF. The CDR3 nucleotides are TGCGCCAGCAGCTGGGGGGGGGCCTCTGGAAACACCATATATTTT.

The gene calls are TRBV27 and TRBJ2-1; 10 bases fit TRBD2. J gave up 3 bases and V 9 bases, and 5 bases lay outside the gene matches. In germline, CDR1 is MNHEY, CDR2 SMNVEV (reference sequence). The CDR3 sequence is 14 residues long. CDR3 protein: CASGGTSVYNEQFF. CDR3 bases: TGTGCCAGTGGCGGGACTAGCGTCTACAATGAGCAGTTCTTC.

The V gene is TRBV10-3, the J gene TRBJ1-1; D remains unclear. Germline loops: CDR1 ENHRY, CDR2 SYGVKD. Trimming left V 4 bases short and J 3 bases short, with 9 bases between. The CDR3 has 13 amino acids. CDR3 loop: CAISGTSDTEAFF. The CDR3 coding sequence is TGTGCCATCAGTGGGACTAGTGACACTGAAGCTTTCTTT.

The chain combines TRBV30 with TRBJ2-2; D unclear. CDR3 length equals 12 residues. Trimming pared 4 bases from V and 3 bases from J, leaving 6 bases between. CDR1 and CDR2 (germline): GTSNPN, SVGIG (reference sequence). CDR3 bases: TGTGCCTGGATGTCGTACACCGGGGAGCTGTTTTTT. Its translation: CAWMSYTGELFF. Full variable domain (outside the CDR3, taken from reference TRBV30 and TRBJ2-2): SQTIHQWPATLVQPVGSPLSLECTVEGTSNPNLYWYRQAAGRGLQLLFYSVGIGQISSEVPQNLSASRPQDRQFILSSKKLLLSDSGFYLCAWMSYTGELFFGEGSRLTVL.

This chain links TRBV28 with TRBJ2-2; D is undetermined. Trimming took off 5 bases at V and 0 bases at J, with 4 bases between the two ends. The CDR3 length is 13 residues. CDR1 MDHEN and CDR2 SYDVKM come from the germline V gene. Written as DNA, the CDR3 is TGTGCCAGCAGTCTTGCGAACACCGGGGAGCTGTTTTTT. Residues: CASSLANTGELFF.

The CDR3 DNA reads as TGTGCCAGCAGTTCCCCCCCCGGCGAGCAGTACTTC. This encodes CASSSPPGEQYF. The V call is TRBV6-5, the J call TRBJ2-7; D unresolved. Germline lookup yields CDR1 MNHEY and CDR2 SVGAGI. This CDR3 comprises 12 residues. Trimming pared 4 bases from V and 6 bases from J, leaving 10 bases between.

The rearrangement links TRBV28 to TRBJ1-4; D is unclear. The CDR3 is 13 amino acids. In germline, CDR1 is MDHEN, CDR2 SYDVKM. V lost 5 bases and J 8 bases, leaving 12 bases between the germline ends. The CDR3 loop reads CASSPTLGEKLFF. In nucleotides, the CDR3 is TGTGCCAGCAGTCCTACCCTCGGGGAAAAACTGTTTTTT.

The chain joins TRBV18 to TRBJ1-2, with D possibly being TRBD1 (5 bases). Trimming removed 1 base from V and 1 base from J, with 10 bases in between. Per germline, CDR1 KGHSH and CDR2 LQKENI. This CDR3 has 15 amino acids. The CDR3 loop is CASSPRQGLNYGYTF. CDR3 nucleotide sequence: TGTGCCAGCTCACCACGCCAGGGACTTAACTATGGCTACACCTTC.

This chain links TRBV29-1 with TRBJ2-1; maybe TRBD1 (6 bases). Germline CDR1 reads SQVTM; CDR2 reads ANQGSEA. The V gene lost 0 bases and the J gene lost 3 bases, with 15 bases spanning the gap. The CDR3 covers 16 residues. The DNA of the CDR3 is TGCAGCGTTGAAGATCCCCAGGGGAATCACTACAATGAGCAGTTCTTC. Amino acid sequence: CSVEDPQGNHYNEQFF.

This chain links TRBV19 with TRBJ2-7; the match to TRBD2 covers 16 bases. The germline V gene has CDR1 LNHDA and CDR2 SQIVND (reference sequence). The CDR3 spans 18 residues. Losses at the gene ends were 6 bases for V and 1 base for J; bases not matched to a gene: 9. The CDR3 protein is CASRKGTSGRAESYEQYF. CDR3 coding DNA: TGTGCCAGTAGGAAAGGGACTAGCGGGAGGGCCGAATCCTACGAGCAGTACTTC.

CDR3 sequence reads: CASKAGNHFSYEQYF. CDR3 DNA: TGTGCCAGCAAGGCAGGGAATCATTTCTCCTACGAGCAGTACTTC. The rearrangement uses TRBV2 and TRBJ2-7, with a tentative D call TRBD1 (5 bases). Between the trimmed V and J ends, which lost 7 bases and 0 bases, there was a span of 16 bases. This CDR3 spans 15 amino acids. Germline CDR1 reads SNHLY; CDR2 reads FYNNEI.

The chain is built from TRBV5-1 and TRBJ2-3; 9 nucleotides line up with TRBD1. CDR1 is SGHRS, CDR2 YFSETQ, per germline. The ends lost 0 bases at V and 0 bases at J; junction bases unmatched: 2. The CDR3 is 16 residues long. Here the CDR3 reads CASSLGTGASTDTQYF. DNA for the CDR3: TGCGCCAGCAGCTTGGGGACAGGGGCCAGCACAGATACGCAGTATTTT.

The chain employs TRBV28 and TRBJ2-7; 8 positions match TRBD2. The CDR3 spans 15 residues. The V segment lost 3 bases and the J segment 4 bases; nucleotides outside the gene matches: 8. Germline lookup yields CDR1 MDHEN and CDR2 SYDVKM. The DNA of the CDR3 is TGTGCCAGCAGTTTCGAAGCGGGAGTTGGATACGAGCAGTACTTC. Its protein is CASSFEAGVGYEQYF.